This passage covers 18 T cell receptor beta chains from one sample sequenced in a study of cytomegalovirus exposure and HLA in healthy donors. Amplification used 60 Vbeta primers and 13 Jbeta primers. TCRdb's copy holds only in-frame clones and misses some; the assay was immunoSEQ multiplex PCR. The sample has 200,000 to 250,000 clones, roughly 80% seen once. The sequenced sample was PBMCs. Source of these receptors: a girl aged 2 to 10 in good health and CMV-seronegative.

This clone was observed a handful of times. This rearrangement joins TRBV7-6 to TRBJ2-2; 10 bases are shared with TRBD2. This CDR3 has 15 residues. J was trimmed by 5 bases and V by 1 base; bases with no gene match: 1. In germline, CDR1 is SGHVS, CDR2 FNYEAQ. Here the CDR3 DNA reads TGTGCCAGCAGCTTAGGACTAGCGGGTACCGGGGAGCTGTTTTTT. This encodes CASSLGLAGTGELFF.

The chain recombines TRBV6-5 with TRBJ1-1; 7 positions agree with TRBD1. V was pared by 0 bases and J by 11 bases, with 9 bases of the junction left unmatched. CDR1 is MNHEY and CDR2 is SVGAGI in the germline V gene. The CDR3 contains 14 residues. The CDR3 region has the DNA TGTGCCAGCAGTTACTCCACAGGGGATATGATGGCTTTCTTT. Residues: CASSYSTGDMMAFF.

CDR3 sequence: CASSLGGGSYEQFF. The CDR3 DNA reads as TGTGCCAGCAGCCTGGGGGGCGGGAGCTATGAGCAGTTCTTC. This chain links TRBV11-3 with TRBJ2-1; D perhaps matches TRBD2 (7 bases). CDR3 length: 14 amino acids. CDR1 and CDR2 (germline): SGHNT, YENEEA. The V gene lost 5 bases and the J gene lost 8 bases, with 16 bases spanning the gap.

This clone was detected only a few times. The V call is TRBV25-1, the J call TRBJ1-5; D uncertain. Germline V gene sequence: CDR1 MGHDK, CDR2 SYGVNS. The length of the CDR3 is 14 residues. V was cut by 2 bases and J by 0 bases, with 5 bases left in between. The CDR3 loop is CASSEPYSNQPQHF. The CDR3 DNA reads TGTGCCAGCAGTGAACCCTATAGCAATCAGCCCCAGCATTTT.

The chain joins TRBV6-6 to TRBJ2-5, with 10 bases matching TRBD2. The CDR3 loop spans 14 amino acids. The germline V gene has CDR1 MNHNY and CDR2 SVGAGI (reference sequence). Trimming at V came to 8 bases and at J to 4 bases, leaving 7 bases not matched to a gene. The CDR3 here is CASSSSGGAETQYF. CDR3 nucleotide sequence: TGTGCCAGCTCGTCGAGCGGGGGGGCAGAGACCCAGTACTTC.

V is TRBV7-6 and J is TRBJ2-6; D call uncertain. The CDR3 consists of 15 residues. The germline gives CDR1 SGHVS, CDR2 FNYEAQ. V was pared by 1 base and J by 5 bases, with 9 bases between. CDR3: CASSLGGLRANVLTF. As DNA, the CDR3 is TGTGCCAGCAGCTTAGGTGGCCTCCGGGCCAACGTCCTGACTTTC.

The rearrangement links TRBV5-4 to TRBJ1-2; D is perhaps TRBD1 (5 bases). The V end was cut by 3 bases, the J end by 0 bases, with 9 bases between. Per germline, CDR1 SGHNT and CDR2 YYREEE (reference sequence). The CDR3 runs 14 residues. The CDR3 DNA is TGTGCCAGCAGCTGGGGGGGTCCTAACTATGGCTACACCTTC. Translating it yields CASSWGGPNYGYTF.

This clone was counted once. The chain couples TRBV28 to TRBJ1-5; TRBD1 agrees at 7 bases. Trimming removed 9 bases from V and 1 base from J; junction bases left unmatched: 9. Germline CDR1 MDHEN, CDR2 SYDVKM. This CDR3 is 15 amino acids long. CDR3 residues: CASLKGTVSNQPQHF. The CDR3 nucleotides read TGTGCCAGTCTAAAAGGGACAGTCAGCAATCAGCCCCAGCATTTT.

V gene TRBV5-1 combines with J gene TRBJ2-7; unclear D gene. Germline V lookup: CDR1 SGHRS, CDR2 YFSETQ. V lost 0 bases and J 1 base, leaving 8 bases between the germline ends. The CDR3 runs to 14 residues. CDR3 region: CASSLGSTSYEQYF. CDR3 nucleotides: TGCGCCAGCAGCTTGGGTTCTACTTCCTACGAGCAGTACTTC.

This chain uses TRBV27 with TRBJ2-5, with TRBD2 identical over 8 bases. V lost 2 bases, J lost 0 bases, and 5 bases stayed unmatched. This CDR3 has 16 residues. CDR1 is MNHEY and CDR2 is SMNVEV in the germline V gene (reference sequence). DNA of the CDR3: TGTGCCAGCAGTTTACTGACGGGAGGGAACCAAGAGACCCAGTACTTC. It specifies CASSLLTGGNQETQYF.

V and J are TRBV7-3 and TRBJ1-1; 9 nucleotides align to TRBD1. This CDR3 is 18 amino acids long. CDR1 is SGHTA and CDR2 is FQGTGA in the germline V gene. The J segment lost 4 bases and the V segment lost 5 bases, leaving 17 bases of the junction unmatched. CDR3 sequence reads: CASSPHPLGQGRSTEAFF. For the CDR3, the DNA is TGTGCCAGCAGCCCACACCCGCTAGGACAGGGGCGGAGCACTGAAGCTTTCTTT.

CDR3 sequence (DNA): TGTGCCATCAGTCAGGACAGCTCCTATAATTCACCCCTCCACTTT. Its protein product is CAISQDSSYNSPLHF. The genes are TRBV10-3 and TRBJ1-6; D possibly corresponds to TRBD1 (6 bases). The CDR3 consists of 15 residues. Germline V gene data show CDR1 as ENHRY and CDR2 as SYGVKD. Trimming removed 5 bases from V and 0 bases from J, with 8 bases in between.

The chain joins TRBV19 to TRBJ2-2; D perhaps matches TRBD1 (6 bases). V was pared by 6 bases and J by 11 bases, with 7 bases between. This CDR3 is 10 amino acids long. CDR1 and CDR2 (germline): LNHDA, SQIVND (reference sequence). The CDR3 coding sequence is TGTGCCAGTAGAGGGGGAGAGCTGTTTTTT. Amino acid sequence: CASRGGELFF.

The rearrangement uses TRBV6-5 and TRBJ2-7; D call uncertain. The CDR3 has 12 amino acids. Per the germline V gene, CDR1 is MNHEY and CDR2 is SVGAGI. Trimming left V 5 bases short and J 3 bases short, with 8 bases between. CDR3 loop: CASSDYSYEQYF. The CDR3 coding sequence is TGTGCCAGCAGTGATTACAGCTACGAGCAGTACTTC.

This clone has just a few counts. The CDR3 DNA reads as TGTGCCACCAGCAGAGACCCGGGACAGGGCTACGAGCAGTACTTC. As protein: CATSRDPGQGYEQYF. The genes are TRBV15 and TRBJ2-7, with TRBD1 matching 9 bases. Germline CDR1 reads LNHNV; CDR2 reads YYDKDF (reference sequence). The CDR3 totals 15 residues. The trim removed 0 bases at V and 3 bases at J, leaving 3 bases unmatched. The full variable domain, in which reference TRBV15 and TRBJ2-7 provide the parts outside the CDR3, is DAMVIQNPRYQVTQFGKPVTLSCSQTLNHNVMYWYQQKSSQAPKLLFHYYDKDFNNEADTPDNFQSRRPNTSFCFLDIRSPGLGDTAMYLCATSRDPGQGYEQYFGPGTRLTVT.

The rearrangement uses TRBV6-1 and TRBJ2-7; 7 nucleotides agree with TRBD1. V dropped 6 bases and J dropped 6; count of bases not matched to a gene: 8. Germline CDR1 reads MNHNS; CDR2 reads SASEGT. The CDR3 is 13 amino acids. The CDR3 spells CASRETGVGEQYF. For the CDR3, the DNA is TGTGCCAGCAGGGAAACAGGGGTTGGCGAGCAGTACTTC.

V is TRBV5-6 and J is TRBJ2-5, with D tentatively TRBD1 (5 bases). This CDR3 is built from 16 residues. The germline V gene encodes CDR1 SGHDT and CDR2 YYEEEE. V shed 1 base and J shed 1 base, with 14 bases lying between them. CDR3 sequence: CASSLTQNRFQETQYF. The CDR3 nucleotides are TGTGCCAGCAGCTTGACGCAGAACAGGTTCCAAGAGACCCAGTACTTC.

The V and J genes are TRBV28 and TRBJ1-2; 7 nucleotides line up with TRBD1. The junction had 6 bases not matched to a gene; V was cut back by 10 bases and J by 4 bases. The CDR3 totals 12 residues. Germline CDR1 is MDHEN and CDR2 is SYDVKM. CDR3 sequence: CATPGGGYGYTF. Here the CDR3 DNA reads TGTGCCACCCCAGGGGGAGGCTATGGCTACACCTTC.